This entry lists 32 T cell receptor beta chains sequenced from one sample in a study of immune heterogeneity within non-small cell lung tumors. Multiplex PCR with 32 V and 13 J primers amplified TCR beta CDR3. In TCRdb, the multiplex PCR reads were re-called with MiXCR into one record per CDR3 protein. This sample yields more than 9,500 distinct CDR3 sequences, of which approximately 31% are seen a single time; over 9% belongs to the top ten. Each sample used roughly 590 ng of genomic DNA from bulk tumor tissue. Spaced far apart, several biopsies were taken from each primary tumor during surgery. Patients underwent curative surgery for untreated, newly diagnosed non-small cell lung cancer. What was sequenced was lung tumor tissue. The origin of the receptors is a man between 60 and 75 years old with non-small cell lung cancer.

This clonotype was seen a few times. At one end, the junction sequence differs from germline, possibly due to a read error. The rearrangement joins TRBV29-1 to TRBJ1-2; TRBD1 aligns across 7 bases. The germline V gene encodes CDR1 SQVTM and CDR2 ANQGSEA. CDR3 length: 13 amino acids. CDR3 sequence: CSVRTGANYGCTF. CDR3 DNA sequence: TGCAGCGTTAGGACAGGTGCAAACTATGGCTGCACCTTC. The full variable domain, its missing parts supplied by reference TRBV29-1 and TRBJ1-2, is SAVISQKPSRDICQRGTSLTIQCQVDSQVTMMFWYRQQPGQSLTLIATANQGSEATYESGFVIDKFPISRPNLTFSTLTVSNMSPEDSSIYLCSVRTGANYGCTFGSGTRLTVV.

Concerning this clonotype: Just one base apart from a much larger clone, this may be a read error. This chain joins TRBV4-3 and TRBJ2-1; no reliable D call. This CDR3 is built from 14 residues. In germline, CDR1 is LGHNA, CDR2 YSLEER. CDR3 in DNA: TGCACCAGCAGCCAGGATATCCGGGACAATGAGCAGTTCTTC. Its translation is CTSSQDIRDNEQFF.

The sample holds one count of this clonotype. V usage is TRBV6-2 or TRBV6-3 and J usage is TRBJ1-2, with D hard to call. V was cut by 0 bases and J by 4 bases, with 12 bases left in between. CDR1 and CDR2 from the germline V gene are MNHEY and SVGEGT. CDR3 length: 15 residues. The CDR3 region is CASSYSTGSSYGYTF. Written as DNA, the CDR3 is TGTGCCAGCAGTTACTCGACGGGCAGTTCCTATGGCTACACCTTC.

This clonotype was detected a few times. V and J are TRBV30 and TRBJ1-5; 7 bases fit TRBD1. V lost 2 bases and J lost 7; bases outside the gene matches: 11. The CDR3 is 15 residues long. Germline V CDR1 and CDR2: GTSNPN, SVGIG (reference sequence). Here the CDR3 reads CAWSPQAGGEQPQHF. CDR3 DNA sequence: TGTGCCTGGAGTCCTCAAGCAGGGGGGGAACAGCCCCAGCATTTT.

This chain's CDR3 is CASRAGDRANYGYTF. The DNA of the CDR3 is TGTGCCAGCAGGGCTGGGGACAGGGCTAACTATGGCTACACCTTC. The rearrangement uses TRBV28 and TRBJ1-2; TRBD1 aligns across 9 bases. Germline V gene lookup returns CDR1 MDHEN and CDR2 SYDVKM. V lost 6 bases to trimming and J lost 0 bases; unmatched junction nucleotides: 5. The CDR3 sequence is 15 residues long.

This chain connects TRBV6-2 or TRBV6-3 to TRBJ2-6; D unclear. The CDR3 has 14 residues. CDR1 is MNHEY and CDR2 is SVGEGT in the germline V gene. Trimming shortened V by 5 bases and J by 0 bases, and 5 bases separated the two germline ends. CDR3 sequence: CASSKGSGANVLTF. The CDR3 DNA reads as TGTGCCAGCAGTAAAGGCTCTGGGGCCAACGTCCTGACTTTC.

This clonotype is medium-sized within its sample. The chain uses TRBV29-1 and TRBJ2-7, with 9 bases matching TRBD1. Germline V lookup: CDR1 SQVTM, CDR2 ANQGSEA. Trimming cost V 7 bases and J 5 bases; bases outside gene matches: 6. CDR3 length: 12 residues. CDR3 nucleotide sequence: TGCAGCGCCAAAGGGGACAGGGACGAGCAGTACTTC. The encoded protein is CSAKGDRDEQYF.

V and J are TRBV6-2 or TRBV6-3 and TRBJ2-5; D is ambiguous. The CDR3 consists of 10 residues. The germline V and J ends were trimmed by 8 bases and 5 bases, with 6 bases remaining between them. Germline V gene lookup returns CDR1 MNHEY and CDR2 SVGEGT. The CDR3 reads CASGFETQYF. The CDR3 DNA follows: TGTGCCAGCGGATTCGAGACCCAGTACTTC.

This clonotype has a count of ten or more. V gene TRBV4-3 combines with J gene TRBJ2-1; D remains unclear. This CDR3 is 15 amino acids long. Germline V gene data show CDR1 as LGHNA and CDR2 as YSLEER. V was pared by 5 bases and J by 9 bases, with 20 bases between. CDR3: CASSSQMVSLREQFF. In DNA form, the CDR3 reads TGCGCCAGCAGCTCCCAAATGGTCTCTCTGCGTGAGCAGTTCTTC.

This clonotype came up many times. The chain employs TRBV27 and TRBJ2-2, with D maybe TRBD1 (6 bases). With 2 bases removed from V and 7 bases from J, the gap between germline ends came to 17 bases. Germline V gene lookup returns CDR1 MNHEY and CDR2 SMNVEV (reference sequence). The CDR3 has 16 amino acids. The DNA of the CDR3 is TGTGCCAGCAGTTTAGAGGATAGGGGGAGTGGCGGGGAGCTGTTTTTT. It codes for CASSLEDRGSGGELFF.

Comment on this clonotype: One end of the junction varies from germline; a read error may be responsible. The chain couples TRBV24-1 to TRBJ2-5; the match to TRBD2 covers 7 bases. Germline V gene sequence: CDR1 KGHDR, CDR2 SFDVKD. CDR3 length: 15 residues. The CDR3 DNA reads as TGTACCACCAGTGACCATACTAGCGCCCAAGAGACCCAGTACTTC. Translation: CTTSDHTSAQETQYF.

The table lists this clonotype with many counts. V is TRBV24-1 and J is TRBJ2-1; unclear D gene. CDR3 length equals 15 residues. Germline CDR1 KGHDR, CDR2 SFDVKD. The V gene lost 2 bases and the J gene lost 3 bases, with 10 bases spanning the gap. The CDR3 region is CATSDSPRNYNEQFF. The CDR3 nucleotides read TGTGCCACCAGTGATTCCCCCCGGAACTACAATGAGCAGTTCTTC.

CDR3 region: CASGESPLLTGELFF. Here the CDR3 DNA reads TGTGCCAGCGGCGAAAGCCCCCTCTTGACCGGGGAGCTGTTTTTT. The chain joins TRBV6-1 to TRBJ2-2, with unresolved D. The germline V and J ends were trimmed by 8 bases and 5 bases, with 18 bases remaining between them. CDR3 length equals 15 residues. Germline loops: CDR1 MNHNS, CDR2 SASEGT.

As concerns this clonotype: A clone one base away is much larger, so this may be a read error. The J gene is TRBJ2-1, the V gene TRBV4-1; 9 bases are shared with TRBD2. The V gene's germline CDR1 is MGHRA and CDR2 YSYEKL. V shed 0 bases and J 5 bases; nucleotides not matched to a gene: 11. This CDR3 comprises 18 residues. The CDR3: CASSQDPVREGPHNEQFF. The CDR3 DNA reads TGCGCCAGCAGCCAAGATCCCGTGCGGGAGGGTCCCCACAATGAGCAGTTCTTC.

This sequence joins TRBV27 and TRBJ1-4, with D hard to call. CDR1 MNHEY and CDR2 SMNVEV come from the germline V gene (reference sequence). The CDR3 runs 12 residues. The ends were cut back, 8 bases at V and 3 bases at J, with 7 bases in the middle. In nucleotides, the CDR3 is TGTGCCAGCGGGGTGGCTAATGAAAAACTGTTTTTT. This translates into CASGVANEKLFF.

V usage is TRBV6-1 and J usage is TRBJ2-3; D is undetermined. Germline assignment: CDR1 MNHNS and CDR2 SASEGT. V lost 3 bases to trimming and J lost 4 bases, with 8 bases between them. The CDR3 extends over 13 amino acids. The CDR3 sequence is CASSEPAADTQYF. The CDR3 DNA follows: TGTGCCAGCAGTGAGCCAGCTGCAGATACGCAGTATTTT.

This rearrangement joins TRBV28 to TRBJ2-7, with D possibly TRBD2 on 6 matching bases. Germline V CDR1 and CDR2: MDHEN, SYDVKM. Deletions cut 2 bases from V and 2 bases from J, with 10 bases between. The CDR3 contains 14 residues. The DNA of the CDR3 is TGTGCCAGCAGTTTAGCGGGGAGGCCCTACGAGCAGTACTTC. It specifies CASSLAGRPYEQYF. Using reference TRBV28 and TRBJ2-7 for the parts outside the CDR3, the full variable domain is DVKVTQSSRYLVKRTGEKVFLECVQDMDHENMFWYRQDPGLGLRLIYFSYDVKMKEKGDIPEGYSVSREKKERFSLILESASTNQTSMYLCASSLAGRPYEQYFGPGTRLTVT.

Concerning this clonotype: A much larger clone is a single base away; this may be a read error. CDR3 sequence (DNA): TGTGCCGGCAGCGACACAGGGGGTCGGTACTATGGCTACACCTTC. This translates into CAGSDTGGRYYGYTF. The chain links TRBV12-3 or TRBV12-4 to TRBJ1-2; 8 nucleotides agree with TRBD1. This CDR3 comprises 15 residues.

This clonotype was observed many times. The chain combines TRBV7-9 with TRBJ2-3; TRBD1 aligns across 8 bases. Looked up from germline, CDR1 is SEHNR and CDR2 is FQNEAQ (reference sequence). Trimming took 5 bases from V and 4 from J; bases not matched to a gene: 5. The CDR3 runs 14 residues. The CDR3 spells CASSPQDRADTQYF. The CDR3 DNA sequence: TGTGCCAGCAGCCCTCAGGACAGGGCAGATACGCAGTATTTT.

This clonotype was picked up many times. J is TRBJ2-1 and V is TRBV3-1; D is possibly TRBD2 (5 bases). Trimming took 4 bases from V and 1 from J, leaving 11 bases between them. CDR3 length: 15 amino acids. The germline V gene has CDR1 LGHDT and CDR2 YNNKEL (reference sequence). The CDR3 sequence: CASSPSGISYNEQFF. The CDR3 nucleotides are TGTGCCAGCAGCCCATCGGGAATATCCTACAATGAGCAGTTCTTC.

The chain couples TRBV2 to TRBJ2-7; 8 nucleotides agree with TRBD1. J was trimmed by 0 bases and V by 2 bases; bases with no gene match: 12. Per germline, CDR1 SNHLY and CDR2 FYNNEI. This CDR3 is built from 18 residues. CDR3 DNA sequence: TGTGCCAGCAGTGAACGACAGGGGAGCTCTAGGAGCTCCTACGAGCAGTACTTC. Its translation: CASSERQGSSRSSYEQYF.

In regard to this clonotype: The conserved phenylalanine or tryptophan is not found at the CDR3 terminus, so this likely reflects a read error. It is unclear where the CDR3 begins or ends on the DNA, so no DNA is shown, and the CDR3 is as TCRdb lists it. V usage is TRBV7-6 and J usage is TRBJ2-3; the D call in the table, TRBD2, was not verified against the DNA. Germline V CDR1 and CDR2: SGHVS, FNYEAQ. The CDR3 is 17 amino acids in total, end residues counted. The chain's CDR3 is CASSLGSSGSGEQYFGP.

To note about this clonotype: This CDR3 is missing its conserved last phenylalanine or tryptophan, likely due to a read error. Because the CDR3's place on the DNA is in doubt, the DNA is left out and the CDR3 is given as listed by TCRdb. The CDR3 protein is CASSPAALLAGYYEQYFGP. The V gene is TRBV5-1, the J gene TRBJ2-3; the table's D call, TRBD2, was not checked against the DNA. The CDR3 length equals 19 residues, ends included. The germline V gene has CDR1 SGHRS and CDR2 YFSETQ.

This clonotype was counted at least ten times. CDR3 region: CASSVYSEAFF. CDR3 coding DNA: TGTGCCAGCAGTGTCTACAGTGAAGCTTTCTTT. The rearrangement uses TRBV25-1 and TRBJ1-1; unclear D gene. The V gene's germline CDR1 is MGHDK and CDR2 SYGVNS. V was clipped by 4 bases and J by 7 bases, with 7 bases between them. This CDR3 contains 11 residues.

This clonotype has more than one count but fewer than ten. The chain employs TRBV30 and TRBJ2-5; D not resolved. CDR3 length: 12 amino acids. V was cut by 2 bases and J by 9 bases, with 13 bases left in between. Germline CDR1 is GTSNPN and CDR2 is SVGIG (reference sequence). The CDR3 reads CAWSTNMGSQYF. The CDR3 nucleotides are TGTGCCTGGAGTACCAATATGGGGTCCCAGTACTTC.

The chain recombines TRBV19 with TRBJ1-5; perhaps TRBD1 as D (6 bases). Germline V gives CDR1 LNHDA, CDR2 SQIVND (reference sequence). The CDR3 length is 15 residues. V lost 2 bases, J lost 0 bases, and 8 bases lay in between. As DNA, the CDR3 is TGTGCCAGTAGTATACGGACAGCTAGCAATCAGCCCCAGCATTTT. It yields the protein CASSIRTASNQPQHF. The variable domain in full, completed from reference TRBV19 and TRBJ1-5, reads DGGITQSPKYLFRKEGQNVTLSCEQNLNHDAMYWYRQDPGQGLRLIYYSQIVNDFQKGDIAEGYSVSREKKESFPLTVTSAQKNPTAFYLCASSIRTASNQPQHFGDGTRLSIL.

This chain joins TRBV14 and TRBJ2-7; D might be TRBD2 (6 bases). Germline V gives CDR1 SGHDN, CDR2 FVKESK. The CDR3 is 14 amino acids. The ends were cut back, 1 base at V and 1 base at J, with 8 bases in the middle. CDR3 nucleotides: TGTGCCAGCAGCCAAGCGGCGGGGTCCTACGAGCAGTACTTC. Translated, it gives CASSQAAGSYEQYF.

The chain carries TRBV10-3 and TRBJ2-7, with TRBD2 matching 7 bases. The CDR3 is 15 residues long. J gave up 5 bases and V 0 bases, and 7 bases lay outside the gene matches. CDR1 is ENHRY and CDR2 is SYGVKD in the germline V gene. CDR3 amino acids: CAISESGGSGHEQYF. CDR3 DNA: TGTGCCATCAGTGAGTCGGGCGGGAGTGGCCACGAGCAGTACTTC.

This clonotype was recorded at least ten times. The V call is TRBV6-2 or TRBV6-3, the J call TRBJ2-7; tentatively, D is TRBD2 (7 bases). The CDR3 runs to 13 residues. V lost 4 bases to trimming and J lost 5 bases, with 12 bases between them. Per germline, CDR1 MNHEY and CDR2 SVGEGT. The DNA of the CDR3 is TGTGCCAGCAGTTTTGCGGGGGCCCACGAGCAGTACTTC. It yields the protein CASSFAGAHEQYF.

A word on this clonotype: Since the CDR3 does not end with the conserved phenylalanine or tryptophan, this likely comes from a read error. J is TRBJ2-7 and V is TRBV6-2 or TRBV6-3; D gene ambiguous. Looked up from germline, CDR1 is MNHEY and CDR2 is SVGEGT. The V gene lost 8 bases and the J gene lost 0 bases, with 8 bases spanning the gap. CDR3 length: 12 amino acids. DNA for the CDR3: TGTGCCAGCGGTTTCGCCTCCTACGAGCAGTACCGC. Its protein is CASGFASYEQYR.

J is TRBJ2-7 and V is TRBV12-3 or TRBV12-4; no clear D gene. The germline V and J ends were trimmed by 6 bases and 3 bases, with 12 bases remaining between them. This CDR3 region has 13 residues. In nucleotides, the CDR3 is TGTGCCAGCAGGCCCAATGGAGTCTACGAGCAGTACTTC. Translated: CASRPNGVYEQYF.

By frequency in the sample, this clonotype is medium-sized. The V gene is TRBV15, the J gene TRBJ1-6, with TRBD1 matching 9 bases. CDR1 is LNHNV and CDR2 is YYDKDF in the germline V gene (reference sequence). The CDR3 has 15 amino acids. Trimming at V came to 4 bases and at J to 7 bases, leaving 5 bases not matched to a gene. The CDR3 loop reads CATSTGGQGNSPLHF. The CDR3 DNA sequence: TGTGCCACCAGCACAGGGGGACAGGGAAATTCACCCCTCCACTTT.